A selection of T cell receptor beta chains follows, all from one sample in a study of T cells in Graves' hyperthyroidism and ophthalmopathy. TCRdb reanalysed the multiplex PCR reads using MiXCR and keeps one entry per CDR3 protein. The table shows under 350,000 distinct CDR3 sequences, with about 21% occurring only once. The sample was blood. These receptors originate from a woman aged 45-65 years with Graves' hyperthyroidism. The CDR3 runs from the conserved cysteine through the conserved F or W. A D gene is named only where the DNA matches it firmly. Rows may omit the clone size; those that give it use once, few, many or a size class.

j_gene | d_gene | v_gene | abundance | CDR3nt | CDR3aa
TRBJ2-3 | NA | TRBV20-1 | many | TGCAGTGCTATCCAGGCGAGCACAGATACGCAGTATTTT | CSAIQASTDTQYF
TRBJ1-5 | NA | TRBV7-9 | many | TGTGCCAGCAGCTCGGGTCATACAAATCAGCCCCAGCATTTT | CASSSGHTNQPQHF
TRBJ1-4 | NA | TRBV3-1 | few | TGTGCCAGCAGCCAAGGTGGAGGGAGCGCGGAAAAACTGTTTTTT | CASSQGGGSAEKLFF
TRBJ1-3 | NA | TRBV7-3 | few | TGTGCCAGCACCCTGGGCAGGGACTCTGGAAACACCATATATTTT | CASTLGRDSGNTIYF
TRBJ1-1 | TRBD1 | TRBV29-1 | many | TGCAGCGCCGTGACAGGGTCGAACACTGAAGCTTTCTTT | CSAVTGSNTEAFF
TRBJ2-2 | NA | TRBV2 | NA | TGTGCCAGCAGCGAACTCCAGGGGAACACCGGGGAGCTGTTTTTT | CASSELQGNTGELFF
TRBJ2-7 | NA | TRBV11-2 | many | TGTGCCAGCAGCTTTGCCCCAGGAACCTACGAGCAGTACTTC | CASSFAPGTYEQYF
TRBJ1-2 | NA | TRBV12-3/TRBV12-4 | NA | TGTGCCAGCAGCCCCGGACAGTACTATGTCTACACCTTC | CASSPGQYYVYTF
TRBJ2-7 | TRBD2 | TRBV6-1 | NA | TGTGCCAGCAGTGACTTAGCGGGAAACTACGAGCAGTACTTC | CASSDLAGNYEQYF
TRBJ2-2 | TRBD2 | TRBV7-3 | many | TGTGCCAGCAGCTCCACCGGGGGTAGCGGGACTATCAACACCGGGGAGCTGTTTTTT | CASSSTGGSGTINTGELFF
TRBJ2-3 | TRBD1 | TRBV7-9 | many | TGTGCCAGCAGCTTAGGCACCGGGACAGGGACCACAGATACGCAGTATTTT | CASSLGTGTGTTDTQYF
TRBJ1-1 | NA | TRBV28 | many | TGTGCCAGCAGCCCTACCCATTGGGTACAGAGAGCTTTCTTT | CASSPTHWVQRAFF
TRBJ2-1 | NA | TRBV27 | many | TGTGCCAGCAGTCCCCCATTTAGGGATCACAATGAGCAGTTCTTC | CASSPPFRDHNEQFF
TRBJ2-7 | NA | TRBV29-1 | few | TGCAGCGTTGATTCGAGCGATGGGGGCTACGAGCAGTACTTC | CSVDSSDGGYEQYF
TRBJ2-7 | NA | TRBV28 | many | TGTGCCACAGATAGCTCCTACGAGCAGTACTTC | CATDSSYEQYF
TRBJ1-2 | NA | TRBV28 | few | TGTGCCAGCAGTTCGCCGACATTTAACTATGGCTACACCTTC | CASSSPTFNYGYTF
TRBJ1-6 | NA | TRBV27 | NA | TGTGCCAGCAGTTATCGGGACATAAGGGGCAACTCACCCCTCCACTTT | CASSYRDIRGNSPLHF
TRBJ2-7 | TRBD1 | TRBV10-1 | many | TGCGCCATCACCGGGACAGGGGACTACGAGCAGTACTTC | CAITGTGDYEQYF
TRBJ1-2 | TRBD1 | TRBV2 | many | TGTGCCAGCAGTAGGGGGCTCTATGGCTACACCTTC | CASSRGLYGYTF
TRBJ2-5 | TRBD2 | TRBV28 | many | TGTGCCAGCAGCCCCGGGAGGATCCAAGAGACCCAGTACTTC | CASSPGRIQETQYF
TRBJ2-4 | TRBD1 | TRBV2 | many | TGTGCCAGCACCGACAGGGGGATCGAAAACATTCAGTACTTC | CASTDRGIENIQYF
TRBJ2-1 | TRBD2 | TRBV29-1 | NA | TGCAGCGTTCTCGTTCCCTCCGGGGGGGGGGGTGAGCAGTTCTTC | CSVLVPSGGGGEQFF
TRBJ2-5 | TRBD1 | TRBV12-3/TRBV12-4 | NA | TGTGCCAGCAGTCCAGAGACAGGGTCTGAGACCCAGTACTTC | CASSPETGSETQYF
TRBJ1-2 | NA | TRBV19 | NA | TGTGCCAGTATGAGGAAGCCCTACTATGGCTACACCTTC | CASMRKPYYGYTF
TRBJ2-3 | TRBD2 | TRBV28 | NA | TGTGCCAGCAGTTTAGTCGGGGCGACTAGCGGGAGTTATACGCAGTATTTT | CASSLVGATSGSYTQYF
TRBJ2-1 | NA | TRBV18 | many | TGTGCCAGCTCACCACGGGGCGGGTGGTCCTACAATGAGCAGTTCTTC | CASSPRGGWSYNEQFF
TRBJ2-3 | TRBD2 | TRBV7-9 | few | TGTGCCAGCAGACACTACAGAGTGGCCGGGAGGCTTAGCACAGATACGCAGTATTTT | CASRHYRVAGRLSTDTQYF
TRBJ1-2 | NA | TRBV7-2 | NA | TGTACCAGCAGCCCGGGGTATGGCTACACCTTC | CTSSPGYGYTF
TRBJ2-7 | NA | TRBV5-1 | many | TGCGCCAGCAGCTTGAGATTACGGGGGTACAAGCAGTACTTC | CASSLRLRGYKQYF
TRBJ2-7 | NA | TRBV11-2 | many | TGTGCCAGCAGCTGGACTCGGGGCCCAGCCTACGAGCAGTACTTC | CASSWTRGPAYEQYF
TRBJ2-5 | NA | TRBV24-1 | many | TGTGCCACCAGTGGATGGCAAGAGACCCAGTACTTC | CATSGWQETQYF
TRBJ2-5 | NA | TRBV28 | few | TGTGCCAGCAGTTCCCGATCAGCGCAAGAGACCCAGTACTTC | CASSSRSAQETQYF
TRBJ1-5 | NA | TRBV27 | many | TGTGCCAGCAGTCCCTCCGGGGCACAGAGAAGTCAGCCCCAGCATTTT | CASSPSGAQRSQPQHF
TRBJ1-4 | NA | TRBV5-1 | few | TGCGCCAGCAGCTTAGAAAGGGGGGATGAAAAACTGTTTTTT | CASSLERGDEKLFF
TRBJ2-2 | TRBD1 | TRBV29-1 | NA | TGCAGCGTGGCGGGACAGGGTATAACCGGGGAGCTGTTTTTT | CSVAGQGITGELFF
TRBJ2-2 | NA | TRBV3-1 | few | TGTGCCAGCAGGCCTGACAGGCCAAACACCGGGGAGCTGTTTTTT | CASRPDRPNTGELFF
TRBJ1-2 | TRBD1 | TRBV6-1 | many | TGTGCCAGCAGTCCCGGACAGGGCAGCTATGGCTACACCTTC | CASSPGQGSYGYTF
TRBJ2-3 | TRBD2 | TRBV11-2 | NA | TGTGCCAGCAGAATAGGTCTAGCGGGCACAGATACGCAGTATTTT | CASRIGLAGTDTQYF
TRBJ2-5 | NA | TRBV30 | many | TGTGCCTGGAGCTCCCTTGCAGGGTTTGTGTACTTC | CAWSSLAGFVYF
TRBJ2-3 | NA | TRBV4-2 | many | TGTGCCAGCAGCCAAGATGTCCAGGCCACAGATACGCAGTATTTT | CASSQDVQATDTQYF
TRBJ2-3 | NA | TRBV20-1 | NA | TGCAGTGCTATACTAGGTACCTCCGATACGCAGTATTTT | CSAILGTSDTQYF
TRBJ1-1 | NA | TRBV12-3/TRBV12-4 | NA | TGTGCCAGCAGTTTCGCTGGGGAAGGGGGCACTGAAGCTTTCTTT | CASSFAGEGGTEAFF